This entry lists 13 T cell receptor beta chains sequenced from one sample in a study of shared clonotypes between healthy human individuals. The assay was immunoSEQ multiplex PCR, and TCRdb's table has in-frame clones only and misses some. There are around 2,000,000 clones in the sample; about 92% occur only once, and 1.5% to 2% lies in the top ten. Naive CD8 isolation took CD45RO-negative cells positively selected for CCR7 and excluded terminally differentiated effector memory CD45RA+ cells. The sample taken for sequencing was naive CD8+ T cells from PBMCs. These receptors were taken from a man between 18 and 35 years old in good health. Some clones in this sample may be carry-over from other donors' samples.

As for this clone: This sample also contains other DNA sequences that code for the same CDR3. The chain carries TRBV9 and TRBJ2-7, with D possibly TRBD1 on 5 matching bases. The germline V gene encodes CDR1 SGDLS and CDR2 YYNGEE. The germline V and J ends were trimmed by 0 bases and 3 bases, with 13 bases remaining between them. The CDR3 contains 15 residues. CDR3 in amino acids: CASSVGGTANYEQYF. For the CDR3, the DNA is TGTGCCAGCAGCGTAGGGGGCACCGCAAACTACGAGCAGTACTTC.

The CDR3 spells CASSSSAGGEKLFF. DNA for the CDR3: TGTGCCAGCAGCTCAAGTGCGGGTGGCGAAAAACTGTTTTTT. The rearrangement uses TRBV11-2 and TRBJ1-4; no clear D. This CDR3 has 14 residues. Germline CDR1 and CDR2: SGHAT and FQNNGV. The V and J ends lost 4 bases and 8 bases respectively, with 14 bases between them.

The V call is TRBV27, the J call TRBJ2-7, with 7 bases matching TRBD2. J gave up 6 bases and V 3 bases, and 8 bases lay outside the gene matches. Germline CDR1 MNHEY, CDR2 SMNVEV (reference sequence). The CDR3 is 14 amino acids. CDR3 sequence (DNA): TGTGCCAGCAGTTTGGCGGGGGTGGACGTCGAGCAGTACTTC. This codes for CASSLAGVDVEQYF.

This chain links TRBV7-9 with TRBJ1-5, with no clear D. Trimming took off 3 bases at V and 3 bases at J, with 6 bases between the two ends. The CDR3 covers 13 residues. The germline V gene encodes CDR1 SEHNR and CDR2 FQNEAQ (reference sequence). CDR3 amino acids: CASSLSFNQPQHF. The CDR3 coding sequence is TGTGCCAGCAGCTTGTCGTTCAATCAGCCCCAGCATTTT.

For this clone: This CDR3 is also generated by other DNA sequences in the sample. The chain combines TRBV9 with TRBJ1-1; the D is unclear. The V end was cut by 0 bases, the J end by 11 bases, with 11 bases between. Per the germline V gene, CDR1 is SGDLS and CDR2 is YYNGEE. The CDR3 covers 12 residues. The CDR3 here is CASSVGGGLAFF. The CDR3 DNA reads as TGTGCCAGCAGCGTAGGTGGAGGGTTGGCTTTCTTT.

CDR3 region: CASTSTSRTETQYF. DNA for the CDR3: TGTGCCAGCACCTCGACTAGCAGGACAGAGACCCAGTACTTC. The J gene is TRBJ2-5, the V gene TRBV27, with 7 bases identical to TRBD2. Germline lookup yields CDR1 MNHEY and CDR2 SMNVEV (reference sequence). J was trimmed by 4 bases and V by 7 bases; bases with no gene match: 9. This CDR3 is built from 14 residues.

The chain links TRBV27 to TRBJ1-2, with D unresolved. The V and J ends lost 5 bases and 4 bases respectively, with 11 bases between them. Germline lookup yields CDR1 MNHEY and CDR2 SMNVEV (reference sequence). The length of the CDR3 is 13 residues. CDR3 loop: CASSQTVLYGYTF. For the CDR3, the DNA is TGTGCCAGCAGTCAAACAGTCCTCTATGGCTACACCTTC.

The chain couples TRBV18 to TRBJ1-2, with 9 bases identical to TRBD1. CDR1 is KGHSH and CDR2 is LQKENI in the germline V gene. The CDR3 sequence is 14 residues long. Germline trimming cut 3 bases from V and 8 bases from J; bases unmatched to any gene: 7. CDR3 loop: CASSPIRDREGYTF. In DNA, the CDR3 is TGTGCCAGCTCACCGATCCGGGACAGGGAAGGCTACACCTTC.

This chain connects TRBV19 to TRBJ2-7, with 13 bases that match TRBD2. CDR3 length equals 18 residues. In germline, CDR1 is LNHDA, CDR2 SQIVND (reference sequence). V lost 2 bases, J lost 2 bases, and 9 bases stayed unmatched. CDR3 DNA: TGTGCCAGTAGTATACGGGCACTAGCGGGAGGGCCCGCCTACGAGCAGTACTTC. As protein: CASSIRALAGGPAYEQYF.

The V and J genes are TRBV9 and TRBJ1-3; maybe TRBD1 (5 bases). The germline V gene has CDR1 SGDLS and CDR2 YYNGEE. CDR3 size: 14 residues. V lost 4 bases, J lost 6 bases, and 14 bases lay in between. CDR3 amino acids: CASSPAGLQNTIYF. The CDR3 DNA reads TGTGCCAGCAGCCCAGCGGGACTCCAAAACACCATATATTTT.

The chain has TRBV5-1 and TRBJ2-1; D gene uncertain. Germline CDR1 SGHRS, CDR2 YFSETQ. The CDR3 has 15 amino acids. The ends were cut back, 4 bases at V and 8 bases at J, with 19 bases in the middle. CDR3 loop: CASSPLPYMADEQFF. CDR3 sequence (DNA): TGCGCCAGCAGCCCCCTCCCATATATGGCCGATGAGCAGTTCTTC.

Comments on this clone: The identical CDR3 is also encoded by other nucleotide sequences in the sample. V and J are TRBV27 and TRBJ2-7; TRBD2 matches at 9 bases. This CDR3 region has 14 residues. CDR1 is MNHEY, CDR2 SMNVEV, per germline (reference sequence). Trimming cost V 3 bases and J 3 bases; bases outside gene matches: 3. CDR3 nucleotides: TGTGCCAGCAGTTTGGCGGGAGGGTTCTACGAGCAGTACTTC. This gives the protein CASSLAGGFYEQYF.

Details on this clone: The same CDR3 arises from other DNA sequences in this sample as well. CDR3 in amino acids: CAWSVPRYEQYF. The CDR3 nucleotides read TGTGCCTGGAGTGTCCCTAGGTACGAGCAGTACTTC. The V gene is TRBV30, the J gene TRBJ2-7; D remains ambiguous. The germline V gene has CDR1 GTSNPN and CDR2 SVGIG (reference sequence). Trimming shortened V by 0 bases and J by 4 bases, and 7 bases separated the two germline ends. CDR3 length equals 12 residues.